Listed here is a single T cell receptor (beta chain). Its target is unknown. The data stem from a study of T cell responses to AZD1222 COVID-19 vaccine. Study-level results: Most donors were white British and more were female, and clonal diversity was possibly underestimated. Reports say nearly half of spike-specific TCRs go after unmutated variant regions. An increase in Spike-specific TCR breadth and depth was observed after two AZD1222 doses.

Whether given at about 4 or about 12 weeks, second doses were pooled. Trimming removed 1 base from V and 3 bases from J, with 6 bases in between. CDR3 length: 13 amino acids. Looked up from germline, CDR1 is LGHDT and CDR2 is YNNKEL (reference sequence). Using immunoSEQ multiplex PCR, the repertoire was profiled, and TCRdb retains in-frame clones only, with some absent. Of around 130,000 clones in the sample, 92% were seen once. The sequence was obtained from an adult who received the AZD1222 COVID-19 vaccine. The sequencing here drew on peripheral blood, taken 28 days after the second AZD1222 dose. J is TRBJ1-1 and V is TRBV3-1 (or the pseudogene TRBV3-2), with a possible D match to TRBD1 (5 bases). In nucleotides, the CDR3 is TGTGCCAGCAGCCAAGGCAGGGACACTGAAGCTTTCTTT. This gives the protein CASSQGRDTEAFF.